The clone carrying this T cell receptor (beta chain) occurred a few times. Its antigen remains unknown. The data derive from a study of blood T cells in healthy people across ages. General study findings and limits: Unsorted PBMCs ruled out conclusive naive versus antigen-experienced comparison.

Primed by a sample-barcoded 5' primer and a J-beta primer mix, a second PCR proceeded for 7 to 11 cycles. TCRdb ran MiXCR on the 5' RACE reads and lists one entry per CDR3 protein. The data hold about 570,000 distinct CDR3 sequences, with about a quarter observed a single time. V was shortened by 6 bases and J by 4 bases, with 24 bases between the two germline ends. Germline V lookup: CDR1 MNHNS, CDR2 SASEGT. CDR3 length: 17 amino acids. These data were likewise used in another study, on T cells of mothers and their children. That study reports: For cDNA synthesis, the complete extracted RNA was used (1.5 ug per 15 ul).

The rearrangement joins TRBV6-1 to TRBJ1-2; possible D gene TRBD1, 5 bases. The TCR sequence derives from a boy between 2 and 10 years old in good health. Sequencing was carried out using blood. The CDR3 reads CASSGGLRTVKSYGYTF. The DNA for the CDR3 is TGTGCCAGCAGCGGGGGACTAAGGACCGTCAAATCCTATGGCTACACCTTC.